The 11 T cell receptor beta chains given below trace back to one sample, sequenced in a study of T-cell reconstitution after alpha-beta-depleted transplantation in children. Construction of the TCRbeta library involved unique molecular identifiers. Each CDR3 protein is one row after TCRdb ran MiXCR on the PCR reads. The sample contains fewer than 500,000 distinct CDR3 sequences, 43% of which appear only once. Sample: PBMCs, taken before TCRalphabeta/CD19-depleted stem cell transplant. All receptors derive from a girl aged 2-10 years with aplastic anemia, due to receive a stem cell transplant.

Of note for this clonotype: A much more abundant neighbour one base away suggests this may be a read error. The gene calls are TRBV20-1 and TRBJ2-7; TRBD1 matches 7 bases. This CDR3 spans 11 amino acids. CDR1 is DFQATT and CDR2 is SNEGSKA in the germline V gene (reference sequence). The V gene end was trimmed by 6 bases and the J gene end by 3 bases; junction bases not matched to a gene: 2. The CDR3 sequence is CSAGDSYEQYF. In DNA, the CDR3 is TGCAGTGCGGGGGACAGCTACGAGCAGTACTTC.

This clonotype was found many times. This chain connects TRBV12-3 or TRBV12-4 to TRBJ2-7; the D is unclear. Trimming took off 3 bases at V and 0 bases at J, with 6 bases between the two ends. The CDR3 spans 13 residues. The CDR3 protein is CASSFPLSYEQYF. The CDR3 nucleotides read TGTGCCAGCAGTTTCCCCCTCTCCTACGAGCAGTACTTC.

The chain is built from TRBV20-1 and TRBJ2-5, with 8 nucleotides matching TRBD1. The CDR3 runs 13 residues. Looked up from germline, CDR1 is DFQATT and CDR2 is SNEGSKA (reference sequence). Trimming at V came to 2 bases and at J to 5 bases, leaving 4 bases not matched to a gene. This CDR3 reads CSARPGGKETQYF. The CDR3 DNA follows: TGCAGTGCTAGACCAGGGGGCAAGGAGACCCAGTACTTC.

The rearrangement uses TRBV18 and TRBJ1-3, with TRBD1 matching 7 bases. V dropped 2 bases and J dropped 0; count of bases not matched to a gene: 7. There are 17 residues in the CDR3. Germline V gives CDR1 KGHSH, CDR2 LQKENI. In DNA, the CDR3 is TGTGCCAGCTCACCATTGGAGGGACAGTTCTCTGGAAACACCATATATTTT. Its protein is CASSPLEGQFSGNTIYF.

The genes are TRBV10-1 and TRBJ2-1; 10 bases are a match to TRBD2. The germline gives CDR1 WNHNN, CDR2 SYGVQD (reference sequence). The CDR3 has 17 amino acids. V was clipped by 0 bases and J by 7 bases; unmatched bases: 9. In nucleotides, the CDR3 is TGCGCCAGCAGTGAGTCTAGGGCTAGCGGGAGTAGTAATGAGCAGTTCTTC. Translating it yields CASSESRASGSSNEQFF.

The genes are TRBV5-1 and TRBJ2-1, with TRBD2 matching 8 bases. CDR1 and CDR2 (germline): SGHRS, YFSETQ. CDR3 length equals 17 residues. V gave up 0 bases and J gave up 5 bases; unmatched junction bases: 10. CDR3 coding DNA: TGCGCCAGCAGCTTGGCCCTATACCCAGCGGGAGACAATGAGCAGTTCTTC. Translation gives CASSLALYPAGDNEQFF.

There are many counts of this clonotype. The V call is TRBV20-1, the J call TRBJ2-7; 10 bases fit TRBD1. The germline V gene has CDR1 DFQATT and CDR2 SNEGSKA (reference sequence). J gave up 9 bases and V 2 bases, and 10 bases lay outside the gene matches. This CDR3 region has 14 residues. DNA of the CDR3: TGCAGTGCTAGACAAGGGACAGGGGCTTCGGTGCAGTACTTC. It encodes CSARQGTGASVQYF.

The rearrangement joins TRBV4-1 to TRBJ2-7, with 10 bases identical to TRBD2. V lost 4 bases and J lost 3; bases outside the gene matches: 6. There are 15 residues in the CDR3. The germline gives CDR1 MGHRA, CDR2 YSYEKL. CDR3 bases: TGCGCCAGCAGCCGTCAAGCGGGGGGGGTCTACGAGCAGTACTTC. Residues: CASSRQAGGVYEQYF.

This rearrangement joins TRBV27 to TRBJ2-1; weak D call: TRBD2 (6 bases). Germline CDR1 MNHEY, CDR2 SMNVEV (reference sequence). The CDR3 spans 13 residues. The V end lost 5 bases, the J end lost 8 bases, and 13 bases lay between the germline ends. For the CDR3, the DNA is TGTGCCAGCAGTGAAAACCTAGCGTATGAGCAGTTCTTC. Amino acids: CASSENLAYEQFF.

This clonotype showed up many times. V gene TRBV5-1 combines with J gene TRBJ2-2; possibly TRBD1 for D (6 bases). The CDR3 has 15 residues. Germline values: CDR1 SGHRS, CDR2 YFSETQ. Trimming shortened V by 4 bases and J by 5 bases, and 15 bases separated the two germline ends. CDR3 residues: CASSIGQSRTGELFF. DNA for the CDR3: TGCGCCAGCAGCATAGGACAGTCGCGGACCGGGGAGCTGTTTTTT.

The chain couples TRBV10-2 to TRBJ2-1, with TRBD2 identical over 9 bases. The CDR3 spans 12 residues. Germline values: CDR1 WSHSY, CDR2 SAAADI. V lost 6 bases and J lost 13; bases outside the gene matches: 7. The CDR3 loop reads CASSDRLADQFF. As DNA, the CDR3 is TGCGCCAGCAGCGACAGACTAGCGGACCAGTTCTTC.